These T cell receptor beta chains were read from a single sample in a study of blood T cell repertoires in COVID-19. Only in-frame clones appear in the TCRdb table, and some are missing; sequencing was by immunoSEQ multiplex PCR. The sample lists about 250,000 clones, approximately 83% occurring once. The sequencing input was peripheral blood. Receptor source: a man older than 75 with acute or convalescent COVID-19. The CDR3 runs from the conserved cysteine through the conserved F or W. A D gene is named only where the DNA matches it firmly. Only some rows state a clone size, as once, few, many or a class for expanded clones.

j_gene	v_gene	d_gene	abundance	CDR3aa	CDR3nt
TRBJ2-1	TRBV5-1	.	.	CASSAGQPNEQFF	TGCGCCAGCAGCGCCGGACAGCCCAATGAGCAGTTCTTC
TRBJ2-3	TRBV6-1	TRBD1	once	CASSEGTGRVLDTQYF	TGTGCCAGCAGTGAAGGGACAGGGAGAGTGTTGGATACGCAGTATTTT
TRBJ2-3	TRBV27	.	.	CASSLWGGRPSTDTQYF	TGTGCCAGCAGCCTTTGGGGGGGCAGACCTAGCACAGATACGCAGTATTTT
TRBJ1-4	TRBV5-4	TRBD1	.	CASSLGTGWGEKLFF	TGTGCCAGCAGCTTGGGGACAGGGTGGGGTGAAAAACTGTTTTTT
TRBJ1-6	TRBV4-2	.	few	CASSQEGDFSYNSPLHF	TGTGCCAGCAGCCAAGAAGGGGACTTCTCCTATAATTCACCCCTCCACTTT
TRBJ2-7	TRBV11-2	TRBD1	.	CASSPSGQGLEQYF	TGTGCCAGCAGCCCGTCAGGACAGGGCCTCGAGCAGTACTTC
TRBJ2-7	TRBV30	.	few	CAVTSSSHEQYF	TGTGCCGTGACTAGTAGCAGCCACGAGCAGTACTTC
TRBJ2-7	TRBV30	.	.	CAWSPGFEQYF	TGTGCCTGGAGTCCGGGTTTCGAGCAGTACTTC
TRBJ2-1	TRBV11-3	.	.	CASSFGGDEQFF	TGTGCCAGCAGCTTCGGAGGGGATGAGCAGTTCTTC
TRBJ2-2	TRBV18	.	.	CASSSSDGSTGELFF	TGTGCCAGCTCGTCATCTGACGGGAGCACCGGGGAGCTGTTTTTT
TRBJ2-1	TRBV6-5	TRBD2	.	CASREGLAGNEQFF	TGTGCCAGCAGGGAGGGACTAGCGGGGAATGAGCAGTTCTTC
TRBJ2-3	TRBV5-1	.	.	CASSLDGQAYTDTQYF	TGCGCCAGCAGCTTGGATGGGCAAGCTTACACAGATACGCAGTATTTT
TRBJ2-1	TRBV19	TRBD1	.	CASSTGTGFGEQFF	TGTGCCAGTAGTACCGGGACAGGGTTCGGGGAGCAGTTCTTC
TRBJ2-7	TRBV2	TRBD1	.	CASRSLGQGGEQYF	TGTGCCAGCAGATCTCTGGGACAGGGAGGCGAGCAGTACTTC
TRBJ1-1	TRBV18	.	few	CASSPQKDSNTEAFF	TGTGCCAGCTCACCTCAAAAGGACAGCAACACTGAAGCTTTCTTT
TRBJ2-7	TRBV4-1	.	.	CASRLAPGHPSYEQYF	TGCGCCAGCAGACTCGCACCGGGACACCCCTCCTACGAGCAGTACTTC
TRBJ2-5	TRBV24-1	.	once	CATSDPTGQETQYF	TGTGCCACCAGTGATCCAACAGGGCAAGAGACCCAGTACTTC
TRBJ2-2	TRBV6-2/TRBV6-3	TRBD1	.	CASSKPGQGAGRRTGELFF	TGTGCCAGCAGCAAACCGGGACAGGGGGCCGGTCGAAGAACCGGGGAGCTGTTTTTT
TRBJ1-1	TRBV19	TRBD1	once	CASQEQGETEAFF	TGTGCCAGTCAGGAACAGGGGGAAACTGAAGCTTTCTTT
TRBJ2-7	TRBV11-3	TRBD2	.	CASSCPPFAGGIYEQYF	TGTGCCAGCAGCTGCCCACCTTTTGCGGGGGGGATCTACGAGCAGTACTTC
TRBJ2-5	TRBV18	.	.	CASSPPAGKVTQYF	TGTGCCAGCTCACCACCGGCGGGGAAGGTGACCCAGTACTTC
TRBJ1-3	TRBV7-8	.	.	CASSLGTAGNTIYF	TGTGCCAGCAGCTTAGGGACAGCCGGAAACACCATATATTTT
TRBJ2-7	TRBV14	TRBD2	few	CASSQWAGGEFYEQYF	TGTGCCAGCAGCCAATGGGCGGGAGGCGAATTCTACGAGCAGTACTTC
TRBJ2-1	TRBV5-1	TRBD2	.	CASSFWTSGGLNEQFF	TGCGCCAGCAGCTTCTGGACTAGCGGGGGGTTAAATGAGCAGTTCTTC
TRBJ2-7	TRBV19	TRBD1	.	CASSTTGVSSYEQYF	TGTGCCAGTAGTACAACAGGGGTGAGCTCCTACGAGCAGTACTTC
TRBJ2-1	TRBV10-3	.	.	CAISAGRGLDEQFF	TGTGCCATCAGTGCGGGGCGGGGGCTGGATGAGCAGTTCTTC
TRBJ2-7	TRBV19	.	.	CASSFWGNEQYF	TGTGCCAGTAGTTTTTGGGGCAACGAGCAGTACTTC
TRBJ2-7	TRBV18	.	.	CASSPIRAMYEQYF	TGTGCCAGCTCACCTATCCGAGCGATGTACGAGCAGTACTTC
TRBJ1-5	TRBV5-1	.	.	CASSLGYGSNQPQHF	TGCGCCAGCAGCTTGGGATACGGGAGCAATCAGCCCCAGCATTTT
TRBJ1-5	TRBV18	TRBD1	.	CASSPGTGASNQPQHF	TGTGCCAGCTCACCAGGGACAGGGGCGAGCAATCAGCCCCAGCATTTT
TRBJ2-7	TRBV2	.	once	CALRRTYEQYF	TGTGCCTTAAGAAGGACTTACGAGCAGTACTTC
TRBJ1-6	TRBV6-5	.	.	CASRSELVSSPLHF	TGTGCCAGCAGGAGCGAGTTAGTAAGTTCACCCCTCCACTTT
TRBJ2-2	TRBV9	.	.	CASSSRLNTGELFF	TGTGCCAGCAGCTCCCGGTTGAACACCGGGGAGCTGTTTTTT
TRBJ1-6	TRBV19	TRBD1	.	CASRSQGALNSPLHF	TGTGCCAGTAGATCCCAGGGGGCTCTTAATTCACCCCTCCACTTT
TRBJ2-7	TRBV4-2	TRBD1	.	CASSTPGQGSEEQYF	TGTGCCAGCAGTACCCCCGGACAGGGGTCTGAAGAGCAGTACTTC
TRBJ1-2	TRBV2	.	.	CASRNPESNYGYTF	TGTGCCAGCAGGAACCCCGAGAGTAACTATGGCTACACCTTC
TRBJ1-1	TRBV7-9	.	.	CASSPWGGGDTEAFF	TGTGCCAGCAGCCCATGGGGAGGAGGAGACACTGAAGCTTTCTTT
TRBJ2-1	TRBV7-8	.	.	CASSLVQGSYNEQFF	TGTGCCAGCAGCTTAGTGCAGGGTTCCTACAATGAGCAGTTCTTC
TRBJ2-3	TRBV7-3	TRBD2	.	CASSSRGESTDTQYF	TGTGCCAGCAGCTCCCGGGGGGAGAGCACAGATACGCAGTATTTT
TRBJ1-5	TRBV18	TRBD1	.	CASSPTDRTLNQPQHF	TGTGCCAGCTCCCCCACGGACAGGACACTCAATCAGCCCCAGCATTTT
TRBJ1-2	TRBV19	.	.	CASSPHRVPNYGYTF	TGTGCCAGTAGTCCACACAGGGTCCCTAACTATGGCTACACCTTC
TRBJ1-3	TRBV5-8	TRBD1	.	CASSLYGTGRGNTIYF	TGTGCCAGCAGCTTGTACGGGACAGGAAGGGGAAACACCATATATTTT
TRBJ2-5	TRBV24-1	TRBD2	.	CATSAGGQETQYF	TGTGCCACCAGTGCGGGGGGCCAAGAGACCCAGTACTTC
TRBJ2-3	TRBV5-1	.	once	CASSLEGRRSTDTQYF	TGCGCCAGCAGCTTGGAAGGTCGGAGGAGCACAGATACGCAGTATTTT
TRBJ2-7	TRBV19	.	.	CASSIKQGPIRHEQYF	TGTGCCAGTAGTATAAAACAGGGACCCATCAGACACGAGCAGTACTTC
TRBJ1-3	TRBV18	.	.	CASSPPYGLNTIYF	TGTGCCAGCTCACCACCGTACGGTTTAAACACCATATATTTT
TRBJ1-1	TRBV27	TRBD1	few	CASSLTGHSGAFF	TGTGCCAGCAGCTTGACAGGGCACTCGGGGGCTTTCTTT
TRBJ1-4	TRBV5-1	.	.	CASSSARGIEKLFF	TGCGCCAGCAGCTCAGCCAGGGGTATTGAAAAACTGTTTTTT
TRBJ1-2	TRBV28	.	few	CASSTSPAKDYGYTF	TGTGCCAGCAGTACCTCTCCCGCTAAAGACTATGGCTACACCTTC
TRBJ2-5	TRBV18	.	.	CASSSTQETQYF	TGTGCCAGCTCATCAACTCAAGAGACCCAGTACTTC
TRBJ1-1	TRBV18	.	.	CASSRQVSEAFF	TGTGCCAGCTCCCGACAGGTATCGGAAGCTTTCTTT